The clone carrying this T cell receptor (beta chain) was seen more than once but under ten times. The antigen is undetermined. Though nominally healthy at sampling, donors likely had unrecorded immune exposures. This sample was included in a study of cytomegalovirus exposure and HLA in healthy donors. It was with 60 Vbeta and 13 Jbeta primers that the PCR ran. Clones were sequenced by immunoSEQ multiplex PCR, and TCRdb holds only the in-frame ones, with some missing. The sample records approximately 170,000 clones, roughly 77% being singletons. Study results and caveats: Confirmation in vitro established that three CMV-associated chains were specific for CMV antigens.

V was clipped by 7 bases and J by 5 bases, with 14 bases between them. This CDR3 has 12 amino acids. Looked up from germline, CDR1 is SQVTM and CDR2 is ANQGSEA. What was sequenced was PBMCs. The chain carries TRBV29-1 and TRBJ1-1; tentative D call: TRBD1 (5 bases). The source of this sequence is a man aged 30 to 39 in good health and CMV-seropositive. CDR3 bases: TGCAGCGGGGTATGGGGGGGGACTGAAGCTTTCTTT. It encodes CSGVWGGTEAFF.